This T cell receptor beta chain was captured by sequencing in a study of human T cells and chemical hapten exposure. Overall study context: Patients' scalps got diphenylcyclopropenone weekly throughout the approximately 26-week study.

This clonotype was found a few times. Germline CDR1 SGHTA, CDR2 FQGNSA. This CDR3 has 14 residues. V was trimmed by 1 base and J by 4 bases, leaving 10 bases between them. In TCRdb, the RACE reads were re-called with MiXCR into one record per CDR3 protein. The sample lists roughly 34,000 distinct CDR3 sequences; about 6.3% were seen once. As for time point: patch test 1, 2 weeks after DPC sensitization. Treatment meaning: therapeutic diphenylcyclopropenone sensitization with weekly scalp DPC. Unfractionated whole blood was the source of the extracted total RNA. The TCR comes from a woman in her 30s with alopecia areata. Some clones in this sample may be carry-over from other donors' samples. Sequences were derived from whole blood, sampled in connection with sensitization to the hapten diphenylcyclopropenone (DPC). The rearrangement uses TRBV7-2 and TRBJ1-1; D not resolved. This CDR3 is CASSLVAESTEAFF. DNA for the CDR3: TGTGCCAGCAGCTTAGTCGCGGAGAGCACTGAAGCTTTCTTT.